This TCR beta chain came from a study of T-cell reconstitution after alpha-beta-depleted transplantation in children. The CDR3 extends over 13 amino acids. Germline V gene lookup returns CDR1 ENHRY and CDR2 SYGVKD. Trimming pared 8 bases from V and 4 bases from J, leaving 13 bases between. Unique molecular identifiers featured in how the TCRbeta library was prepared. TCRdb reprocessed the PCR reads via MiXCR and lists one record per CDR3 protein. This table holds about 270,000 distinct CDR3 sequences, 9.9% found once. This TCR derives from a human donor who donated a stem cell graft to a child with SCID. The rearrangement links TRBV10-3 to TRBJ2-3; D is perhaps TRBD2 (6 bases). The sequenced sample was PBMCs from the stem cell graft donor, obtained from the stem cell graft. CDR3 sequence (DNA): TGTGCCATCTTGGGAGGAGCTCCAGATACGCAGTATTTT. Its translation is CAILGGAPDTQYF.